The sequence of this T cell receptor beta chain was determined in a study of response to subunit inactivated influenza vaccine. V lost 5 bases, J lost 5 bases, and 9 bases stayed unmatched. The CDR3 sequence is 16 residues long. The table lists this clonotype with many counts. A single record per CDR3 protein comes from TCRdb applying MiXCR to the RT-PCR reads. The table includes 560,000 or so distinct CDR3 sequences, 6.5% to 8% detected once. The chain couples TRBV12-3 or TRBV12-4 to TRBJ2-5, with 12 nucleotides matching TRBD2. The sample was PBMCs from blood, taken roughly 24 months after vaccination. The origin of this receptor is a man aged 45 to 70 who received an inactivated influenza vaccine. The CDR3 DNA reads as TGTGCCAGCAGTCCTACGACTAGCGGGAGTCGGGAGACCCAGTACTTC. Its protein product is CASSPTTSGSRETQYF.